These 12 T cell receptor beta chains share one sample of origin, sequenced in a study of blood T cells in healthy people across ages. The use of a sample-barcoded 5' primer and a J-beta primer mix characterized a second PCR of roughly 6 to 11 cycles. TCRdb redid the calling of the 5' RACE reads with MiXCR, one entry per CDR3 protein. Of over 750,000 distinct CDR3 sequences listed, around 25% are singletons. These data were also reused for a study on T cells of mothers and their children.

Source material: blood. The source of these receptors is a boy younger than 18 in good health.

This clonotype was observed a handful of times. The chain recombines TRBV9 with TRBJ2-5; 9 nucleotides match TRBD2. CDR3 size: 15 residues. The germline CDR1 and CDR2 sequences are SGDLS and YYNGEE. The V gene end was trimmed by 4 bases and the J gene end by 4 bases; junction bases not matched to a gene: 8. The CDR3 loop reads CASSLRGGLGETQYF. CDR3 nucleotide sequence: TGTGCCAGCAGCTTGCGGGGGGGCCTAGGAGAGACCCAGTACTTC.

This clonotype was seen many times. This chain connects TRBV13 to TRBJ1-4; perhaps TRBD1 as D (5 bases). V was clipped by 4 bases and J by 8 bases, with 8 bases between them. CDR1 and CDR2 from the germline V gene are PRHDT and FYEKMQ (reference sequence). This CDR3 has 12 amino acids. The DNA for the CDR3 is TGTGCCAGCAGCTCCGGGACCGAAAAACTGTTTTTT. The encoded protein is CASSSGTEKLFF.

The V and J genes are TRBV3-1 and TRBJ2-5; TRBD1 or TRBD2 may be the D gene (5 bases each). Trimming left V 5 bases short and J 0 bases short, with 22 bases between. From germline, CDR1 is LGHDT and CDR2 YNNKEL (reference sequence). The CDR3 length is 18 residues. CDR3 in DNA: TGTGCCAGCAGCGATGACCCACACAGCTGGGGGTACCAAGAGACCCAGTACTTC. It specifies CASSDDPHSWGYQETQYF.

This clonotype was observed a handful of times. The chain has TRBV6-1 and TRBJ2-1; perhaps TRBD2 as D (6 bases). The V end was cut by 7 bases, the J end by 8 bases, with 15 bases between. The CDR3 runs 13 residues. The germline gives CDR1 MNHNS, CDR2 SASEGT. The CDR3 spells CASTGLLFDEQFF. The CDR3 coding sequence is TGTGCCAGCACGGGACTCCTTTTTGATGAGCAGTTCTTC.

This clonotype was seen a handful of times. V is TRBV28 and J is TRBJ2-5; TRBD2 aligns across 7 bases. The CDR3 loop spans 16 amino acids. Trimming removed 6 bases from V and 6 bases from J; junction bases left unmatched: 16. The germline CDR1 and CDR2 sequences are MDHEN and SYDVKM. The CDR3 sequence is CASSSTGTTLLKTQYF. The DNA of the CDR3 is TGTGCCAGCAGCTCAACCGGGACTACGTTGCTGAAGACCCAGTACTTC.

This clonotype was detected only a few times. The chain uses TRBV11-2 and TRBJ2-5; maybe TRBD1 (5 bases). Germline CDR1 SGHAT, CDR2 FQNNGV. Between the trimmed V and J ends, which lost 8 bases and 4 bases, there was a span of 17 bases. The CDR3 is made up of 14 amino acids. CDR3 sequence (DNA): TGTGCCAGCGATCTAGGGGTTAGCATAGAGACCCAGTACTTC. Translation gives CASDLGVSIETQYF.

The chain employs TRBV2 and TRBJ2-3; 10 bases match TRBD2. The CDR3 sequence is 16 residues long. The germline V gene encodes CDR1 SNHLY and CDR2 FYNNEI. V shed 4 bases, J shed 4 bases, and the junction held 8 bases outside the gene matches. The CDR3 here is CASSGFGGTSADTQYF. The CDR3 bases are TGTGCCAGCAGTGGATTCGGGGGGACTAGCGCAGATACGCAGTATTTT. The full variable domain, in which reference TRBV2 and TRBJ2-3 provide the parts outside the CDR3, is EPEVTQTPSHQVTQMGQEVILRCVPISNHLYFYWYRQILGQKVEFLVSFYNNEISEKSEIFDDQFSVERPDGSNFTLKIRSTKLEDSAMYFCASSGFGGTSADTQYFGPGTRLTVL.

With respect to this clonotype: The junction departs from germline at one end; a sequencing error may be responsible. The V and J genes are TRBV13 and TRBJ2-5; D possibly matches TRBD1 or TRBD2 (6 bases each). Germline-derived CDR1 and CDR2 are PRHDT and FYEKMQ (reference sequence). The CDR3 runs to 16 residues. DNA for the CDR3: TGTGCCAGCAGCTTAGACGGGGGCATCGTCCAAGAGACCCAATACTTC. Translating gives CASSLDGGIVQETQYF.

This clonotype was observed a handful of times. J is TRBJ2-7 and V is TRBV29-1; 10 bases fit TRBD1. The CDR3 has 14 residues. After removal of 6 bases from V and 5 bases from J, the junction contained 10 bases not matched to a gene. The germline gives CDR1 SQVTM, CDR2 ANQGSEA. CDR3 amino acids: CSVDRGTGEDEQYF. The DNA for the CDR3 is TGCAGCGTCGACCGAGGGACAGGGGAGGACGAGCAGTACTTC.

There are a few counts of this clonotype. The chain has TRBV18 and TRBJ2-5, with D uncertain. CDR1 and CDR2 (germline): KGHSH, LQKENI. CDR3 size: 12 residues. Deletions cut 3 bases from V and 3 bases from J, with 5 bases between. CDR3 loop: CASSPRKETQYF. The CDR3 region has the DNA TGTGCCAGCTCACCCCGAAAAGAGACCCAGTACTTC.

A remark on this clonotype: Its ends do not fully match the called genes, so a read error is possible. The chain has TRBV6-2 or TRBV6-3 and TRBJ2-7; weak D call: TRBD2 (5 bases). Germline CDR1 is MNHEY and CDR2 is SVGEGT. The CDR3 extends over 13 amino acids. The CDR3 DNA is TGTGCCAGCAGCCCCCAAGAAGACTACGAGCAATACTTC. Translating it yields CASSPQEDYEQYF.

This chain joins TRBV5-5 and TRBJ2-1, with unresolved D. CDR1 and CDR2 (germline): SGHKS, YYEKEE (reference sequence). The CDR3 is made up of 16 amino acids. V was shortened by 0 bases and J by 0 bases, with 10 bases between the two germline ends. For the CDR3, the DNA is TGTGCCAGCAGCTTGGTACCTGCGGACTCCTACAATGAGCAGTTCTTC. Protein: CASSLVPADSYNEQFF.